Included here is one TCR beta chain sequence, with context. The antigen is undetermined. The PCR contained 60 Vbeta and 13 Jbeta primers. Sequenced by immunoSEQ multiplex PCR; TCRdb stores in-frame clones only, minus some. The sample has about 77,000 clones, 75% to 80% seen once; the top ten hold around 4.5%. This CDR3 region has 12 residues. Germline CDR1 and CDR2: SQVTM and ANQGSEA. After removal of 6 bases from V and 8 bases from J, the junction contained 8 bases not matched to a gene. The entry originates in a study of cytomegalovirus exposure and HLA in healthy donors. Study conclusions and caveats: The likely explanation for a cluster of highly shared sequence variants was sequencing artifact. In an earlier analysis, about 90% or about 30%: the productive usage of most TCR beta V segments. TCR beta sequences numbering about 17,000 were associated with HLA alleles at 0.05 false discovery rate in a later analysis.

The TCR originated in a middle-aged man in good health and CMV-seronegative. Sample: PBMCs. This chain joins TRBV29-1 and TRBJ1-2; 8 nucleotides agree with TRBD1. The CDR3 reads CSVLTGEGGYTF. In DNA, the CDR3 is TGCAGCGTACTGACAGGGGAGGGCGGCTACACCTTC.